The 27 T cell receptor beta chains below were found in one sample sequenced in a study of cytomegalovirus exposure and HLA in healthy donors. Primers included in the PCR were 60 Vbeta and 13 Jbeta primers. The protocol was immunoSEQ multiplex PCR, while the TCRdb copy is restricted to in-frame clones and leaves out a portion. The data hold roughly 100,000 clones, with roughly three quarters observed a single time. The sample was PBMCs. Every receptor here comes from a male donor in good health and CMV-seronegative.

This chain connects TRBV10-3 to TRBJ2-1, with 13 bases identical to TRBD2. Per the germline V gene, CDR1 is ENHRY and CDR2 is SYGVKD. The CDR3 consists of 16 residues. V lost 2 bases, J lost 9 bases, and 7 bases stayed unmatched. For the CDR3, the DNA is TGTGCCATCAGTGAGCCGGGACTAGCGGGATCCGGTGAGCAGTTCTTC. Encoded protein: CAISEPGLAGSGEQFF.

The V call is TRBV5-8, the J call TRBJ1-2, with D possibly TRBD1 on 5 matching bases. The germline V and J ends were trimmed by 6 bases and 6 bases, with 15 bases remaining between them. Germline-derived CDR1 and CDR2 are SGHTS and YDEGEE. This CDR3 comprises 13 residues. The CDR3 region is CASTTDRYHGYTF. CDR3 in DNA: TGTGCCAGCACCACCGACAGATACCATGGCTACACCTTC. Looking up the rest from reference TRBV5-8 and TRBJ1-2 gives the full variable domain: EAGVTQSPTHLIKTRGQQATLRCSPISGHTSVYWYQQALGLGLQFLLWYDEGEERNRGNFPPRFSGRQFPNYSSELNVNALELEDSALYLCASTTDRYHGYTFGSGTRLTVV.

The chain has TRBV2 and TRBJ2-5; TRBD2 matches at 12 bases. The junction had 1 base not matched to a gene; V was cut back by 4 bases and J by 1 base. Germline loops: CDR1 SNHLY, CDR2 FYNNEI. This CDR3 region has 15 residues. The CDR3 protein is CASSGTSGAQETQYF. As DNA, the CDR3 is TGTGCCAGCAGTGGGACTAGCGGGGCCCAAGAGACCCAGTACTTC.

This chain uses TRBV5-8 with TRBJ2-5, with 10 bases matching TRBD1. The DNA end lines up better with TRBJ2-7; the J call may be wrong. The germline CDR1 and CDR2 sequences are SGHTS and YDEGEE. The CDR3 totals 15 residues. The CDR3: CASSLRGQGFYEQYF. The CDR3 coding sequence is TGTGCCAGCAGCTTGAGGGGACAGGGGTTCTACGAGCAGTACTTC.

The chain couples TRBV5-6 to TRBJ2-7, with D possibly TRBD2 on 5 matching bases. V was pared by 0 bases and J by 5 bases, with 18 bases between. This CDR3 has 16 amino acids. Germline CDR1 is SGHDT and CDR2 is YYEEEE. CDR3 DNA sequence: TGTGCCAGCAGCTTGGCAGGTGCGGTAGGGAGAAACGAGCAGTACTTC. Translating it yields CASSLAGAVGRNEQYF. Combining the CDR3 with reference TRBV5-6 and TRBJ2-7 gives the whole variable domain DAGVTQSPTHLIKTRGQQVTLRCSPKSGHDTVSWYQQALGQGPQFIFQYYEEEERQRGNFPDRFSGHQFPNYSSELNVNALLLGDSALYLCASSLAGAVGRNEQYFGPGTRLTVT.

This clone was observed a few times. CDR3 sequence reads: CASSLGPWEQYF. The CDR3 nucleotides read TGTGCCAGCAGCTTAGGGCCGTGGGAGCAGTACTTC. This chain uses TRBV11-3 with TRBJ2-5; TRBD2 might be the D (5 bases). Trimming shortened V by 1 base and J by 11 bases, and 11 bases separated the two germline ends. The CDR3 has 12 amino acids. Germline CDR1 SGHNT, CDR2 YENEEA.

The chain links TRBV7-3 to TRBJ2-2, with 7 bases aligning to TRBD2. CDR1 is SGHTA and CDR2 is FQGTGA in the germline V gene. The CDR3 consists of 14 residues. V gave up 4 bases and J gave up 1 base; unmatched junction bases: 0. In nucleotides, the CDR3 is TGTGCCAGCAGCTCGGGGGGGAACACCGGGGAGCTGTTTTTT. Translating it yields CASSSGGNTGELFF.

CDR3 amino acids: CASSQSRQPYYGYTF. CDR3 sequence (DNA): TGCGCCAGCAGCCAATCCAGACAGCCCTACTATGGCTACACCTTC. This chain links TRBV4-3 with TRBJ1-2, with a possible D match to TRBD1 (5 bases). The CDR3 is made up of 15 amino acids. V was trimmed by 2 bases and J by 3 bases, leaving 13 bases between them. CDR1 and CDR2 from the germline V gene are LGHNA and YSLEER.

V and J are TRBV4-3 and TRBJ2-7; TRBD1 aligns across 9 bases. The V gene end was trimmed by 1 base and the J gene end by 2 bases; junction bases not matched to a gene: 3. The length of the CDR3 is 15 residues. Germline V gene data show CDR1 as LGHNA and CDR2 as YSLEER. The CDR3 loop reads CASSQGDRVTYEQYF. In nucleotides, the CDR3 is TGCGCCAGCAGCCAAGGGGACAGGGTGACCTACGAGCAGTACTTC.

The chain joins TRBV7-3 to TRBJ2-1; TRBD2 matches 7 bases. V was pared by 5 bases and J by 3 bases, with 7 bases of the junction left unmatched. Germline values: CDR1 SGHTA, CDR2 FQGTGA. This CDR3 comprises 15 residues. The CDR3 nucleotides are TGTGCCAGCAGCCGATGGGGAGGGTTCTACAATGAGCAGTTCTTC. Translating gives CASSRWGGFYNEQFF.

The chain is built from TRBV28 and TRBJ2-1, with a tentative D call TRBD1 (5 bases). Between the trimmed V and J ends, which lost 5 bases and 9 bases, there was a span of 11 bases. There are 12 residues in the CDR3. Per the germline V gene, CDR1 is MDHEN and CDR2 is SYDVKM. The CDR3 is CASSILGREQFF. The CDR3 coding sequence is TGTGCCAGCAGTATCCTGGGGCGTGAGCAGTTCTTC.

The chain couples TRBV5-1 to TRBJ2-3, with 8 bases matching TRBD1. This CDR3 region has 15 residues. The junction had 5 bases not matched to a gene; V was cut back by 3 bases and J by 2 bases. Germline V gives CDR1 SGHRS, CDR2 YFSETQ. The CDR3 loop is CASSYRTGLTDTQYF. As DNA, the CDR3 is TGCGCCAGCAGCTACCGGACAGGGCTCACAGATACGCAGTATTTT.

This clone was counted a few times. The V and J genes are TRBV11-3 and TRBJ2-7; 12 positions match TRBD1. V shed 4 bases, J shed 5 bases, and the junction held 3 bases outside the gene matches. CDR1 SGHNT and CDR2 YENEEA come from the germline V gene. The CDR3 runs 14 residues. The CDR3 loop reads CASSSGTGGDEQYF. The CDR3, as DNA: TGTGCCAGCAGCTCAGGGACAGGGGGCGACGAGCAGTACTTC.

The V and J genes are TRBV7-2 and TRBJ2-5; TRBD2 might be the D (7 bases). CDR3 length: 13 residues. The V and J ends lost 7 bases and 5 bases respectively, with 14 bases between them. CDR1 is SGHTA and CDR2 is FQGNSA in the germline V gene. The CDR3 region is CASTPGGRETQYF. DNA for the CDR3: TGTGCCAGCACCCCCGGGGGGCGCGAGACCCAGTACTTC. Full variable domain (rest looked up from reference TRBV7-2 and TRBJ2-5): GAGVSQSPSNKVTEKGKDVELRCDPISGHTALYWYRQSLGQGLEFLIYFQGNSAPDKSGLPSDRFSAERTGGSVSTLTIQRTQQEDSAVYLCASTPGGRETQYFGPGTRLLVL.

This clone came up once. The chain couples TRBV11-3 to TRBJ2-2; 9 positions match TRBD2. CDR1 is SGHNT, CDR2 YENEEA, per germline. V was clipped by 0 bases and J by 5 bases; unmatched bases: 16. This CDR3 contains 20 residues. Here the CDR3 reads CASSLEGFVRAGGRTGELFF. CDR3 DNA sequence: TGTGCCAGCAGCTTAGAAGGATTTGTGAGAGCGGGAGGTAGAACCGGGGAGCTGTTTTTT.

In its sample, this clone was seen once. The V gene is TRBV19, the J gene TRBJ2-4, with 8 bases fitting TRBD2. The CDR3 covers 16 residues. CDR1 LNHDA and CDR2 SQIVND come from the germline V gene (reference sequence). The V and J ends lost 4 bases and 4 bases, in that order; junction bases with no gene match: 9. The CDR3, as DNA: TGTGCCAGTAGTACGCTGGCGGGGGGCCAAAAAAACATTCAGTACTTC. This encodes CASSTLAGGQKNIQYF.

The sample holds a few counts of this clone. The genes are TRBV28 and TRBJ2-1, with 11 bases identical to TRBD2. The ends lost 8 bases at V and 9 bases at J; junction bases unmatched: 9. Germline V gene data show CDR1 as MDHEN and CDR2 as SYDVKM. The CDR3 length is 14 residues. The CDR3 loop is CASLPGLAVGEQFF. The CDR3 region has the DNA TGTGCCAGCCTACCGGGACTAGCGGTAGGTGAGCAGTTCTTC.

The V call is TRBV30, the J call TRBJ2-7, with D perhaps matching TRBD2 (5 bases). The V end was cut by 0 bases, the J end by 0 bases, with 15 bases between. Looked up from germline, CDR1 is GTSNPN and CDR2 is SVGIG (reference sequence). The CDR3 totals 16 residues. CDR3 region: CAWSVRGLSSSYEQYF. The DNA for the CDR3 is TGTGCCTGGAGTGTACGAGGACTTAGCTCCTCCTACGAGCAGTACTTC.

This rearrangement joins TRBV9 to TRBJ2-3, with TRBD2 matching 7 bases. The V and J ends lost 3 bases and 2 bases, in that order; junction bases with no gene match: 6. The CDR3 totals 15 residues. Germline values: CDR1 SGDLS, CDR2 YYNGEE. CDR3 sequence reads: CASSETAGITDTQYF. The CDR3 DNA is TGTGCCAGCAGCGAGACAGCGGGAATCACAGATACGCAGTATTTT.

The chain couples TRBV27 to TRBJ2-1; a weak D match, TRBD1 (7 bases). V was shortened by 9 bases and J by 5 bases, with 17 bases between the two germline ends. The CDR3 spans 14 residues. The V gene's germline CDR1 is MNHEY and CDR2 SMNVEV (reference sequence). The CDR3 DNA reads TGTGCCAGGGAGGGGGCCGTGGATGACAATGAGCAGTTCTTC. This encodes CAREGAVDDNEQFF.

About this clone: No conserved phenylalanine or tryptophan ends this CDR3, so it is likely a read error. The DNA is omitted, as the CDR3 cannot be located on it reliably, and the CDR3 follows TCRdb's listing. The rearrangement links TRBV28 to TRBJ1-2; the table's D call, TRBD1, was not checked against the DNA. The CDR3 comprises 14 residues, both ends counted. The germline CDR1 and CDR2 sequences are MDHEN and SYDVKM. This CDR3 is CASRDSSLSVEFCL.

The CDR3 nucleotides are TGCAGCGTTTCGGGGGGCAATCTGAACACCGGGGAGCTGTTTTTT. Translated, it gives CSVSGGNLNTGELFF. The chain links TRBV29-1 to TRBJ2-2, with D maybe TRBD2 (7 bases). The V gene lost 5 bases and the J gene lost 1 base, with 14 bases spanning the gap. This CDR3 has 15 residues. Germline values: CDR1 SQVTM, CDR2 ANQGSEA.

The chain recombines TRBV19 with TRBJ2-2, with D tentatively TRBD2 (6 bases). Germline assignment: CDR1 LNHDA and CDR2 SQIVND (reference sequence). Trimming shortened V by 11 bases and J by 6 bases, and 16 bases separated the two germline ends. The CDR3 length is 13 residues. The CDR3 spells CALSPGVAGELFF. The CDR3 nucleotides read TGTGCCCTAAGTCCGGGGGTAGCCGGGGAGCTGTTTTTT.

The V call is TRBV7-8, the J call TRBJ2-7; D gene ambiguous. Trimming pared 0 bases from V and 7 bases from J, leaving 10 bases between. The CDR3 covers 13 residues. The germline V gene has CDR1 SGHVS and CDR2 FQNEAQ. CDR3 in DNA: TGTGCCAGCAGCTTAGCGCGAACGATTGAGCAGTACTTC. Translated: CASSLARTIEQYF. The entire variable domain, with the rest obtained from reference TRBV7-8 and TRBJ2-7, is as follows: GAGVSQSPRYKVAKRGQDVALRCDPISGHVSLFWYQQALGQGPEFLTYFQNEAQLDKSGLPSDRFFAERPEGSVSTLKIQRTQQEDSAVYLCASSLARTIEQYFGPGTRLTVT.

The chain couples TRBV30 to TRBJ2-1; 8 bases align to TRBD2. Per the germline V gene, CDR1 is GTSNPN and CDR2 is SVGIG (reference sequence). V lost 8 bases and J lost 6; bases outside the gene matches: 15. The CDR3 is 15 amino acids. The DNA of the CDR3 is TGTGCCGGTTCCCTCTCTAGCGGGCGGGGCAATGAGCAGTTCTTC. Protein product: CAGSLSSGRGNEQFF.

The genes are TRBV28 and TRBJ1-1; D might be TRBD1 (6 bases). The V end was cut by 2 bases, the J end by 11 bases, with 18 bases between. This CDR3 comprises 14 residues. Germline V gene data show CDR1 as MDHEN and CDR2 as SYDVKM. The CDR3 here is CASSLPRVQGGAFF. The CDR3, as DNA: TGTGCCAGCAGTTTACCCCGGGTACAGGGTGGTGCTTTCTTT.

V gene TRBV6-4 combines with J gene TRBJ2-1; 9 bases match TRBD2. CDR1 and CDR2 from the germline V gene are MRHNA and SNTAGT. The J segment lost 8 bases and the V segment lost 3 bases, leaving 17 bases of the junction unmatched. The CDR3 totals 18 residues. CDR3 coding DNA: TGTGCCAGCAGTGATTTAGCGTTGCGGGAGGGGGTTGTAGATGAGCAGTTCTTC. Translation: CASSDLALREGVVDEQFF.